This T cell receptor beta chain was captured in a study of graft-versus-host responses after intestinal transplantation. For this clone: What it binds is not known.

The protocol was immunoSEQ multiplex PCR, while the TCRdb copy is restricted to in-frame clones and leaves out a portion. The sample includes around 90,000 clones, around 93% seen only once; the top ten take over 0.15%. CDR3 length: 14 amino acids. After removal of 5 bases from V and 0 bases from J, the junction contained 2 bases not matched to a gene. The germline V gene has CDR1 SGHTA and CDR2 FQGNSA. The clonotype was recovered from a human donor who was the organ donor for an intestinal transplant. This sample comprised unstimulated CD4+ T cells sorted from spleen or lymph node cells, obtained before transplant. The chain is built from TRBV7-2 and TRBJ1-1; 8 nucleotides match TRBD1. In DNA, the CDR3 is TGTGCCAGCAGCCGGGGACAGGTGAACACTGAAGCTTTCTTT. Its translation: CASSRGQVNTEAFF. The whole variable domain, remainder taken from reference TRBV7-2 and TRBJ1-1, is GAGVSQSPSNKVTEKGKDVELRCDPISGHTALYWYRQSLGQGLEFLIYFQGNSAPDKSGLPSDRFSAERTGGSVSTLTIQRTQQEDSAVYLCASSRGQVNTEAFFGQGTRLTVV.